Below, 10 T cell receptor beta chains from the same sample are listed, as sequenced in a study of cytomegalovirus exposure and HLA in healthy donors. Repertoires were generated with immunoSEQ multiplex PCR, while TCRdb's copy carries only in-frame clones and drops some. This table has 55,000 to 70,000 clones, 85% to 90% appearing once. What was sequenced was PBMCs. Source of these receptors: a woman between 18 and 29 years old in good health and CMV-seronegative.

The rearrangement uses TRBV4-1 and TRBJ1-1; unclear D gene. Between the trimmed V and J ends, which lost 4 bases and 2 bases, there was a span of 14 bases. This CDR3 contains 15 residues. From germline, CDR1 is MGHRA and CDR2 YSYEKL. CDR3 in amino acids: CASSRPAEANTEAFF. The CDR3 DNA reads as TGCGCCAGCAGCCGGCCGGCAGAGGCTAACACTGAAGCTTTCTTT.

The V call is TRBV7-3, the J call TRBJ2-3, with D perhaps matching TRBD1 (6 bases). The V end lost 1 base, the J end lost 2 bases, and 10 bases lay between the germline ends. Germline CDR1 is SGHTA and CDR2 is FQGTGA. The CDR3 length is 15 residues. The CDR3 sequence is CASSLMGTNTDTQYF. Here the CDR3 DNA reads TGTGCCAGCAGCTTAATGGGGACAAACACAGATACGCAGTATTTT.

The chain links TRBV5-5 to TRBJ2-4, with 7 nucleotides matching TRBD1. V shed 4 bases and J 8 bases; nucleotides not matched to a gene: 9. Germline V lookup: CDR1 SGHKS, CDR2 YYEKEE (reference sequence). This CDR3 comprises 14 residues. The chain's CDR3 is CASSPGQAGYIQYF. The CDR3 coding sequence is TGTGCCAGCAGCCCCGGACAGGCAGGGTACATTCAGTACTTC. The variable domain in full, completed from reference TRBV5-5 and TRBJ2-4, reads DAGVTQSPTHLIKTRGQQVTLRCSPISGHKSVSWYQQVLGQGPQFIFQYYEKEERGRGNFPDRFSARQFPNYSSELNVNALLLGDSALYLCASSPGQAGYIQYFGAGTRLSVL.

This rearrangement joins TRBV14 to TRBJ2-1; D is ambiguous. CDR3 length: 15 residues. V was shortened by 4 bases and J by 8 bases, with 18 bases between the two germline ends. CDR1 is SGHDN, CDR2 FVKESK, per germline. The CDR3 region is CASSLKPTRFDEQFF. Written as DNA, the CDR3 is TGTGCCAGCAGCCTAAAGCCAACCCGCTTTGATGAGCAGTTCTTC.

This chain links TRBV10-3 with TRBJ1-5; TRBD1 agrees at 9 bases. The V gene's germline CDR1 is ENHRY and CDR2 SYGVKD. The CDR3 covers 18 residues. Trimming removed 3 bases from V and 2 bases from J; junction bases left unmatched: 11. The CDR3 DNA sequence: TGTGCCATCAGTGATATACGGACAGGGGAAATTCGCAATCAGCCCCAGCATTTT. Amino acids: CAISDIRTGEIRNQPQHF.

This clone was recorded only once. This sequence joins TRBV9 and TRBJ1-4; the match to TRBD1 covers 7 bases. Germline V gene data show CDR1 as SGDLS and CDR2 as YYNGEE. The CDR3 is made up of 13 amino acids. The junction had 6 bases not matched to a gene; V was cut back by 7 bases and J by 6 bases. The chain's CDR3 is CASSGGMDEKLFF. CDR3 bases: TGTGCCAGCTCAGGGGGTATGGATGAAAAACTGTTTTTT.

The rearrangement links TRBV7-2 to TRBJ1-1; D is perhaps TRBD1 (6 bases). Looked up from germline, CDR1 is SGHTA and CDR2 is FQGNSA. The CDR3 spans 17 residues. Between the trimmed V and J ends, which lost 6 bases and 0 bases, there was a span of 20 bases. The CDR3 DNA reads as TGTGCCAGCAGTTTGAACTACAGGGCCCCAATGAACACTGAAGCTTTCTTT. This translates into CASSLNYRAPMNTEAFF.

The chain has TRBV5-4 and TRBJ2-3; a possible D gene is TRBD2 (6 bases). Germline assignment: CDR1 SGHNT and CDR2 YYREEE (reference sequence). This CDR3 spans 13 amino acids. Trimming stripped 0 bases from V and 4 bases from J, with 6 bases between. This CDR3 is CASSLAGADTQYF. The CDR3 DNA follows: TGTGCCAGCAGCTTGGCGGGGGCAGATACGCAGTATTTT.

The CDR3 region is CAWSTGTYEQYF. In DNA, the CDR3 is TGTGCCTGGAGTACAGGGACCTACGAGCAGTACTTC. The chain couples TRBV30 to TRBJ2-7; TRBD1 is a possible D gene (6 bases). V was clipped by 2 bases and J by 2 bases, with 7 bases between them. The CDR3 spans 12 residues. Per the germline V gene, CDR1 is GTSNPN and CDR2 is SVGIG (reference sequence).

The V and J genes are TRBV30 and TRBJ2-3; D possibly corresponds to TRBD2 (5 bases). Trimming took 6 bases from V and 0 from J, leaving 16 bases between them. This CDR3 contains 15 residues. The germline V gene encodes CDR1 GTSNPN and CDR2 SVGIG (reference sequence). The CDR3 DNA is TGTGCCTGCAGAAGGACTGGCCGGAGCACAGATACGCAGTATTTT. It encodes CACRRTGRSTDTQYF.